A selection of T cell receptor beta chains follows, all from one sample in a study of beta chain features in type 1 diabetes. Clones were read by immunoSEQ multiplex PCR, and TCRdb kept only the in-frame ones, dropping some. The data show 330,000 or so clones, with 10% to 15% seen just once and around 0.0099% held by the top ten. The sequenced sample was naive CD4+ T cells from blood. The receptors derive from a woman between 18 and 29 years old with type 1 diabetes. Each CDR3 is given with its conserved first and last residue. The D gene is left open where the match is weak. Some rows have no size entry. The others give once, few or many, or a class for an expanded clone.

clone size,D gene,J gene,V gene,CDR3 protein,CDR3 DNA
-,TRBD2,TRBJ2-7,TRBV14,CASSQAGLPPYEQYF,TGTGCCAGCAGCCAAGCGGGACTACCTCCCTACGAGCAGTACTTC
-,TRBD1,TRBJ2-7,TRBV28,CASTSGGQAYEQYF,TGTGCCAGCACCTCAGGGGGACAGGCCTACGAGCAGTACTTC
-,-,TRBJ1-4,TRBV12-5,CASAINRAGEKLFF,TGTGCTAGTGCCATTAACCGGGCGGGGGAAAAACTGTTTTTT
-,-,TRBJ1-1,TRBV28,CAMGPGRTEAFF,TGTGCCATGGGGCCAGGTCGGACTGAAGCTTTCTTT
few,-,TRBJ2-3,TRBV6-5,CASSREDTQYF,TGTGCCAGCAGCCGGGAAGATACGCAGTATTTT
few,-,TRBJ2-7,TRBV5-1,CASSTSAGTGEQYF,TGCGCCAGCAGCACGTCGGCGGGGACGGGAGAGCAGTACTTC
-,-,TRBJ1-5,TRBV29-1,CSVAGDGNQPQHF,TGCAGCGTTGCAGGTGACGGCAATCAGCCCCAGCATTTT
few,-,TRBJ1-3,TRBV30,CAWNHQGVGNTIYF,TGTGCCTGGAACCACCAGGGTGTTGGAAACACCATATATTTT
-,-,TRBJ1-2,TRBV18,CASSPEGDGYTF,TGTGCCAGCTCACCCGAGGGGGATGGCTACACCTTC
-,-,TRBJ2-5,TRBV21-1,CASSKASAREETQYF,TGTGCCAGCAGCAAAGCCTCCGCCAGGGAAGAGACCCAGTACTTC